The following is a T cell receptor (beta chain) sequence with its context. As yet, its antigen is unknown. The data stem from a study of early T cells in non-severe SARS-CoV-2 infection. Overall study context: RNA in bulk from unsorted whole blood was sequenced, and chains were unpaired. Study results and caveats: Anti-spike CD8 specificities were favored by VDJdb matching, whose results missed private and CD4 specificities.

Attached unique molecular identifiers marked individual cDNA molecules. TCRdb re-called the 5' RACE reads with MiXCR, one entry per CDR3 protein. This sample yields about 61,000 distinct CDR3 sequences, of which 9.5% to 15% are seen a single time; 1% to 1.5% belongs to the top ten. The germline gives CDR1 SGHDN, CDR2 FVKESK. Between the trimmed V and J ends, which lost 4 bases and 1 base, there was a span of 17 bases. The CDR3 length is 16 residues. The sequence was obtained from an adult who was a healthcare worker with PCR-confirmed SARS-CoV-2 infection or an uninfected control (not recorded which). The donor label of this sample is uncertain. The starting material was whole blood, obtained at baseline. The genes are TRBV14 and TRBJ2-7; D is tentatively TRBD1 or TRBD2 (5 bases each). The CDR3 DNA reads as TGTGCCAGCAGCCCGAGAGGGGTAGGAAGGTCCTACGAGCAGTACGTC. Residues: CASSPRGVGRSYEQYV.